Below, one TCR beta chain is given with its context. Its antigen remains unknown. The sequenced template was cDNA made from the entire isolated RNA. Repertoires were generated with immunoSEQ multiplex PCR, while TCRdb's copy carries only in-frame clones and drops some. The sample lists 250,000 or so clones, approximately 14% seen once, with about 0.018% in the top ten. The sample comes from a study of beta chain features in type 1 diabetes. Sorting produced populations that all topped 95% purity. CDR3 length equals 13 residues. Germline V gene sequence: CDR1 MNHNY, CDR2 SVGAGI (reference sequence). V gave up 8 bases and J gave up 6 bases, with 14 bases separating them. Notes on the study in general: The question left open here concerned HLA type influencing TCRB rearrangement. Type 1 diabetes patients had moderately but significantly shorter TCRB CDR3s in all four CD4+ subsets. Within the patient group, naive, central memory and Treg TCRB repertoires appeared more similar to each other than within healthy donors.

The receptor was isolated from a man younger than 40 with type 1 diabetes. The rearrangement joins TRBV6-6 to TRBJ2-4; weak D call: TRBD2 (5 bases). Sequencing was done on a sample of naive CD4+ T cells from blood. CDR3 loop: CASRPPAANIQYF. DNA of the CDR3: TGTGCCAGCCGGCCCCCAGCGGCAAACATTCAGTACTTC.